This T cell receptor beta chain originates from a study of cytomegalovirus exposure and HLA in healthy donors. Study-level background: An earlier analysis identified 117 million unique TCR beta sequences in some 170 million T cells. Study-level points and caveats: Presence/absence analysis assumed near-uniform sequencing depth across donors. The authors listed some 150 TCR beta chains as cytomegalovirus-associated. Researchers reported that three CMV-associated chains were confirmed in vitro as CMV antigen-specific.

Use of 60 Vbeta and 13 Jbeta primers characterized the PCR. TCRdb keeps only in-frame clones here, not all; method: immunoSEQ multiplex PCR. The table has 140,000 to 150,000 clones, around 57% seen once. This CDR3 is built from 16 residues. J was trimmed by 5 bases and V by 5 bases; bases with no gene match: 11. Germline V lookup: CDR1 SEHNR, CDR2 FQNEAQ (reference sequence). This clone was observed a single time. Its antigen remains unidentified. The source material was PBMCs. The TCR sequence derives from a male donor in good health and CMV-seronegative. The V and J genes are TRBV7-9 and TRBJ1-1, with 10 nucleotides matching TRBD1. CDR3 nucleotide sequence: TGTGCCAGCAGCCGCACGGCCGGGACAGGGGTGACTGAAGCTTTCTTT. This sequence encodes CASSRTAGTGVTEAFF.